One and the same sample provided the 21 T cell receptor beta chains below, sequenced in a study of blood T cells in healthy people across ages. Primers used in a second PCR of roughly 7 to 12 cycles were a sample-barcoded 5' primer and a J-beta primer mix. TCRdb reprocessed the 5' RACE reads with MiXCR, giving one entry per CDR3 protein. The table shows around 1.5 million distinct CDR3 sequences, with approximately 59% occurring only once. The source material was blood. The receptors were sampled from a young man in good health.

This clonotype showed up just once. Mismatch with germline at one junction end may stem from a read error. V gene TRBV27 combines with J gene TRBJ2-1, with D perhaps matching TRBD2 (7 bases). Germline CDR1 reads MNHEY; CDR2 reads SMNVEV (reference sequence). This CDR3 is 14 amino acids long. Here the CDR3 DNA reads TGTGTCAGCAGGGGATGGGAGGGAAGGAATGAGCAGTTCTTC. Its protein is CVSRGWEGRNEQFF.

This chain joins TRBV28 and TRBJ1-2; perhaps TRBD1 as D (5 bases). Germline loops: CDR1 MDHEN, CDR2 SYDVKM. The CDR3 spans 14 residues. The ends were cut back, 3 bases at V and 8 bases at J, with 16 bases in the middle. The chain's CDR3 is CASSFVRQGRGYTF. The CDR3 DNA reads as TGTGCCAGCAGTTTCGTTAGGCAGGGTCGGGGCTACACCTTC.

The J gene is TRBJ2-3, the V gene TRBV6-5, with 7 bases that match TRBD1. Per the germline V gene, CDR1 is MNHEY and CDR2 is SVGAGI. CDR3 size: 13 residues. V shed 5 bases, J shed 13 bases, and the junction held 12 bases outside the gene matches. The CDR3 coding sequence is TGTGCCAGCAGTCCTTCCCAGACAGGGTTCGAGTATTTT. It encodes CASSPSQTGFEYF.

The chain has TRBV6-2 or TRBV6-3 and TRBJ2-1, with a tentative D call TRBD2 (7 bases). Judging by the DNA end, TRBJ2-7 fits better; the J call may be wrong. Germline V CDR1 and CDR2: MNHEY, SVGEGT. The length of the CDR3 is 16 residues. The CDR3 coding sequence is TGTGCCAGCAGAGAGCGAGCGGGACAAATCTACAATGAGCAGTACTTC. Protein: CASRERAGQIYNEQYF.

This clonotype was seen a few times. The chain carries TRBV12-5 and TRBJ2-3, with 8 bases identical to TRBD1. The CDR3 covers 12 residues. The J segment lost 7 bases and the V segment lost 10 bases, leaving 7 bases of the junction unmatched. CDR1 is LGHNT and CDR2 is FRNRAP in the germline V gene. The CDR3 DNA sequence: TGTGCTACCAGGGGGCAGTCACATACGCAGTATTTT. Amino acids: CATRGQSHTQYF.

This clonotype was picked up one time. The chain links TRBV7-9 to TRBJ2-7, with TRBD2 identical over 15 bases. The CDR3 has 16 amino acids. The germline CDR1 and CDR2 sequences are SEHNR and FQNEAQ (reference sequence). With V trimmed by 5 bases and J by 7 bases, 9 bases remained unmatched. This CDR3 reads CASSQTGLAGGLEQYF. The CDR3 bases are TGTGCCAGCAGCCAAACGGGACTAGCGGGGGGCTTAGAGCAGTACTTC.

The chain employs TRBV4-1 and TRBJ2-5, with TRBD1 identical over 11 bases. TRBJ2-7 explains the end of the DNA better; the J call may be wrong. CDR3 length equals 14 residues. Germline values: CDR1 MGHRA, CDR2 YSYEKL. The CDR3 sequence: CASSHGQGACEQYF. The CDR3 region has the DNA TGCGCCAGCAGCCACGGACAGGGGGCGTGCGAGCAGTACTTC.

This clonotype was counted only a few times. The J gene is TRBJ2-6, the V gene TRBV10-3; no firm D call. Between the trimmed V and J ends, which lost 4 bases and 2 bases, there was a span of 15 bases. The CDR3 is 17 residues long. In germline, CDR1 is ENHRY, CDR2 SYGVKD. CDR3 in DNA: TGTGCCATCAGTGCCTCCGAGTCGGCGGCTGGGGCCAACGTCCTGACTTTC. Its protein is CAISASESAAGANVLTF.

This clonotype was detected a few times. V is TRBV15 and J is TRBJ1-4, with a tentative D call TRBD1 (6 bases). Trimming left V 6 bases short and J 7 bases short, with 15 bases between. The germline gives CDR1 LNHNV, CDR2 YYDKDF (reference sequence). The CDR3 has 14 residues. The CDR3 region is CATSSGGAGEKLFF. CDR3 coding DNA: TGTGCCACCAGTAGCGGGGGCGCGGGTGAAAAACTGTTTTTT.

The gene calls are TRBV6-2 or TRBV6-3 and TRBJ1-2; no firm D call. The CDR3 runs 10 residues. The germline V gene encodes CDR1 MNHEY and CDR2 SVGEGT. V was shortened by 10 bases and J by 8 bases, with 11 bases between the two germline ends. This CDR3 is CATIHEGYTF. CDR3 nucleotide sequence: TGTGCCACCATTCATGAAGGCTACACCTTC.

This clonotype was detected only a few times. The rearrangement links TRBV5-6 to TRBJ2-4; perhaps D is TRBD1 or TRBD2 (5 bases each). V was clipped by 1 base and J by 1 base, with 15 bases between them. Germline lookup yields CDR1 SGHDT and CDR2 YYEEEE. This CDR3 spans 17 amino acids. The CDR3 DNA follows: TGTGCCAGCAGCTTGTCTAAGGGGACCTCCGCCAAAAACATTCAGTACTTC. It translates to CASSLSKGTSAKNIQYF.

The rearrangement joins TRBV4-1 to TRBJ2-7, with D uncertain. The V gene's germline CDR1 is MGHRA and CDR2 YSYEKL. This CDR3 region has 14 residues. The V gene lost 1 base and the J gene lost 4 bases, with 11 bases spanning the gap. Written as DNA, the CDR3 is TGCGCCAGCAGCCAAGCGCCGGCTGGATACGAGCAGTACTTC. Amino acids: CASSQAPAGYEQYF.

V gene TRBV6-5 combines with J gene TRBJ1-1; D unresolved. The germline gives CDR1 MNHEY, CDR2 SVGAGI. V lost 0 bases and J 2 bases, leaving 10 bases between the germline ends. This CDR3 is 15 amino acids long. The CDR3 here is CASSYSPGFNTEAFF. CDR3 nucleotides: TGTGCCAGCAGTTACTCGCCCGGGTTTAACACTGAAGCTTTCTTT.

The chain employs TRBV7-8 and TRBJ2-1; 8 bases agree with TRBD1. The J call may be in error: the DNA end matches TRBJ2-7 better. This CDR3 spans 15 amino acids. The germline V gene has CDR1 SGHVS and CDR2 FQNEAQ. The CDR3 region is CASSLAGQDSYEQYF. DNA for the CDR3: TGTGCCAGCAGCTTAGCGGGACAGGACTCCTACGAGCAGTACTTC.

V usage is TRBV5-1 and J usage is TRBJ2-7; D tentatively fits TRBD1 or TRBD2 (6 bases each). Germline values: CDR1 SGHRS, CDR2 YFSETQ. The CDR3 spans 14 residues. V lost 2 bases and J 4 bases, leaving 13 bases between the germline ends. DNA for the CDR3: TGCGCCAGCAGCTTCGGGGGCCTGGGGTACGAGCAGTACTTC. Protein: CASSFGGLGYEQYF.

The chain links TRBV25-1 to TRBJ2-1; D gene ambiguous. Trimming removed 5 bases from V and 10 bases from J, with 12 bases in between. Germline V lookup: CDR1 MGHDK, CDR2 SYGVNS. The CDR3 has 12 residues. The CDR3 DNA reads as TGTGCCAGCAGTCCTAATGTGGCAGAGCAGTTCTTC. Its protein product is CASSPNVAEQFF.

The V call is TRBV5-1, the J call TRBJ2-7, with TRBD1 matching over 7 bases. CDR1 and CDR2 from the germline V gene are SGHRS and YFSETQ. The V and J ends lost 4 bases and 2 bases, in that order; junction bases with no gene match: 9. The CDR3 length is 15 residues. CDR3 DNA sequence: TGCGCCAGCAGCATAAACGACAGGGCCCCCTACGAGCAGTACTTC. This translates into CASSINDRAPYEQYF.

This clonotype was recorded a few times. The chain has TRBV5-1 and TRBJ2-1, with 10 bases that match TRBD1. V was clipped by 0 bases and J by 8 bases; unmatched bases: 5. Germline lookup yields CDR1 SGHRS and CDR2 YFSETQ. This CDR3 comprises 15 residues. CDR3 region: CASSLEGGTGDEQFF. CDR3 DNA sequence: TGCGCCAGCAGCTTGGAAGGGGGGACAGGGGATGAGCAGTTCTTC.

There are a few counts of this clonotype. The junction departs from germline at one end; a sequencing error may be responsible. The DNA of the CDR3 is TGTGCCAGAAGTTTCGGCGCGGGGGGGTACGAGCAGTACTTC. This sequence encodes CARSFGAGGYEQYF. The V gene is TRBV27, the J gene TRBJ2-4; 9 bases agree with TRBD2. The J call is uncertain, as TRBJ2-7 better fits the DNA end. This CDR3 has 14 amino acids. Germline CDR1 MNHEY, CDR2 SMNVEV (reference sequence).

This clonotype was observed a few times. This chain links TRBV28 with TRBJ2-5; perhaps TRBD2 as D (6 bases). This CDR3 comprises 11 residues. V was cut by 9 bases and J by 7 bases, with 12 bases left in between. CDR1 MDHEN and CDR2 SYDVKM come from the germline V gene. CDR3 DNA sequence: TGTGCCAGTGGGACTCCGAGGACCCAGTACTTC. Residues: CASGTPRTQYF.

This clonotype was recorded a few times. The rearrangement joins TRBV29-1 to TRBJ2-7; D not resolved. The assigned J gene may be wrong: the sequence end matches TRBJ2-5 better. Germline V gene data show CDR1 as SQVTM and CDR2 as ANQGSEA. CDR3 length: 12 residues. CDR3 nucleotides: TGCAGCGTTGACCCCAACCAAGAGACCCAGTACTTC. It specifies CSVDPNQETQYF.